Each of the 28 T cell receptor beta chains below was sequenced from the same sample in a study of blood T cells in healthy people across ages. Together with a sample-barcoded 5' primer, a J-beta primer mix was included in a second PCR lasting about 6 to 11 cycles. MiXCR was run by TCRdb on the 5' RACE reads, yielding one entry per CDR3 protein. The sample records 1.5 million to 2 million distinct CDR3 sequences, about 50% being singletons. Sequenced sample: blood. The source is a woman in her 40s in good health.

J is TRBJ2-7 and V is TRBV6-6; 7 bases are a match to TRBD2. Unmatched junction bases numbered 12, after V lost 5 bases and J lost 2 bases. Germline V gives CDR1 MNHNY, CDR2 SVGAGI (reference sequence). The CDR3 has 16 amino acids. The CDR3 sequence is CASSERDSNYPYEQYF. The CDR3 region has the DNA TGTGCCAGCAGTGAGCGGGACTCCAACTACCCCTACGAGCAGTACTTC.

This clonotype came up many times. The J gene is TRBJ2-7, the V gene TRBV7-2; the match to TRBD2 covers 8 bases. The germline V gene has CDR1 SGHTA and CDR2 FQGNSA. The CDR3 is 14 residues long. V lost 10 bases to trimming and J lost 0 bases; unmatched junction nucleotides: 8. CDR3 protein: CATRKRGYSYEQYF. The CDR3 region has the DNA TGTGCCACCCGCAAGCGGGGGTACTCCTACGAGCAGTACTTC. The whole variable domain, remainder taken from reference TRBV7-2 and TRBJ2-7, is GAGVSQSPSNKVTEKGKDVELRCDPISGHTALYWYRQSLGQGLEFLIYFQGNSAPDKSGLPSDRFSAERTGGSVSTLTIQRTQQEDSAVYLCATRKRGYSYEQYFGPGTRLTVT.

The chain joins TRBV13 to TRBJ1-2, with D possibly being TRBD1 (5 bases). The CDR3 consists of 17 residues. V lost 3 bases and J lost 1, with 18 bases in between. Germline CDR1 PRHDT, CDR2 FYEKMQ (reference sequence). DNA of the CDR3: TGTGCCAGCAGCTTCCTAACCCTCGGGACTGATAACTATGGCTACACCTTC. Translating gives CASSFLTLGTDNYGYTF.

This clonotype was recorded a few times. The chain couples TRBV6-6 to TRBJ2-5, with 7 bases fitting TRBD1. Per the germline V gene, CDR1 is MNHNY and CDR2 is SVGAGI (reference sequence). With 5 bases clipped from V and 5 bases from J, the junction kept 11 bases outside the gene matches. The CDR3 is 15 amino acids. CDR3 residues: CASSNDRATGETQYF. The CDR3 coding sequence is TGTGCCAGCAGTAACGACAGGGCCACGGGGGAGACCCAGTACTTC.

The rearrangement joins TRBV7-2 to TRBJ2-5; 15 bases are shared with TRBD2. This CDR3 is built from 16 residues. Germline trimming cut 5 bases from V and 3 bases from J; bases unmatched to any gene: 4. From germline, CDR1 is SGHTA and CDR2 FQGNSA. Here the CDR3 DNA reads TGTGCCAGCAGCGAGGGACTAGCGGGGGGAGAAGAGACCCAGTACTTC. Amino acids: CASSEGLAGGEETQYF.

The rearrangement uses TRBV12-3 or TRBV12-4 and TRBJ2-1; tentative D call: TRBD2 (7 bases). The germline V and J ends were trimmed by 2 bases and 6 bases, with 17 bases remaining between them. The CDR3 has 16 residues. In nucleotides, the CDR3 is TGTGCCAGCAGTTTAACGGGGGGACAACTCCTCAATGAGCAGTTCTTC. Translated, it gives CASSLTGGQLLNEQFF.

This clonotype was seen just once. The CDR3 protein is CASSLAVGLGTDTQYF. The CDR3 DNA reads as TGTGCCAGCAGCTTAGCGGTCGGGCTAGGCACAGATACGCAGTATTTT. The J gene is TRBJ2-3, the V gene TRBV7-2; D unresolved. The CDR3 runs 16 residues. Looked up from germline, CDR1 is SGHTA and CDR2 is FQGNSA. Between the trimmed V and J ends, which lost 0 bases and 1 base, there was a span of 11 bases.

This clonotype was seen more than once but under ten times. This chain links TRBV20-1 with TRBJ2-6, with D unresolved. Trimming removed 5 bases at V and 2 bases at J, with 10 bases between. This CDR3 spans 14 amino acids. The germline V gene encodes CDR1 DFQATT and CDR2 SNEGSKA (reference sequence). CDR3: CSAGPLTGANVLTF. The CDR3 DNA follows: TGCAGTGCTGGCCCCCTCACTGGGGCCAACGTCCTGACTTTC.

This chain connects TRBV11-3 to TRBJ1-4, with 7 bases that match TRBD1. The CDR3 extends over 15 amino acids. Losses at the gene ends were 2 bases for V and 5 bases for J; bases not matched to a gene: 5. Germline V gene sequence: CDR1 SGHNT, CDR2 YENEEA. The CDR3 DNA reads as TGTGCCAGCAGCTTAAGTGGGGACAGCAATGAAAAACTGTTTTTT. This gives the protein CASSLSGDSNEKLFF.

This clonotype showed up just a few times. V gene TRBV29-1 combines with J gene TRBJ2-5; 9 bases are shared with TRBD1. Losses at the gene ends were 5 bases for V and 1 base for J; bases not matched to a gene: 5. The V gene's germline CDR1 is SQVTM and CDR2 ANQGSEA. The CDR3 loop spans 14 amino acids. CDR3 loop: CSVRQGGFQETQYF. In DNA, the CDR3 is TGCAGCGTTCGACAGGGGGGCTTCCAAGAGACCCAGTACTTC.

Regarding this clonotype: Relative to the germline gene, one junction end is altered; a read error may explain this. The rearrangement links TRBV9 to TRBJ2-3; 12 bases map to TRBD1. CDR1 and CDR2 (germline): SGDLS, YYNGEE. CDR3 size: 18 residues. CDR3: CASSTGTGGIASTDTLYF. CDR3 coding DNA: TGTGCCAGCAGCACAGGGACAGGGGGCATTGCTAGCACAGATACGCTGTATTTT.

The chain combines TRBV6-2 or TRBV6-3 with TRBJ2-5; no clear D. V was shortened by 6 bases and J by 4 bases, with 9 bases between the two germline ends. CDR3 length equals 12 residues. Germline V gene data show CDR1 as MNHEY and CDR2 as SVGEGT. CDR3 sequence: CASRNSRETQYF. DNA of the CDR3: TGTGCCAGCAGGAACTCCCGAGAGACCCAGTACTTC.

This clonotype was counted only a few times. This rearrangement joins TRBV27 to TRBJ2-6, with D possibly being TRBD1 (6 bases). Germline V gene sequence: CDR1 MNHEY, CDR2 SMNVEV (reference sequence). There are 15 residues in the CDR3. Trimming shortened V by 3 bases and J by 2 bases, and 8 bases separated the two germline ends. The CDR3 nucleotides read TGTGCCAGCAGTTTCCAGGGGCCTGGGGCCAACGTCCTGACTTTC. This encodes CASSFQGPGANVLTF.

This clonotype is a singleton in its sample. The genes are TRBV6-1 and TRBJ2-3; D perhaps matches TRBD2 (6 bases). This CDR3 contains 16 residues. The germline V gene has CDR1 MNHNS and CDR2 SASEGT. The V end was cut by 2 bases, the J end by 2 bases, with 14 bases between. The CDR3 region has the DNA TGTGCCAGCAGTGAACGAGTGGGGGGATCCACAGATACGCAGTATTTT. Amino acid sequence: CASSERVGGSTDTQYF.

This clonotype has at least ten counts. The rearrangement links TRBV3-1 to TRBJ2-7, with 9 bases aligning to TRBD1. The germline gives CDR1 LGHDT, CDR2 YNNKEL (reference sequence). V shed 1 base and J 1 base; nucleotides not matched to a gene: 2. The CDR3 consists of 15 residues. Here the CDR3 reads CASSQGTGESYEQYF. The CDR3 DNA reads TGTGCCAGCAGCCAAGGGACAGGGGAGTCCTACGAGCAGTACTTC.

This clonotype occurred a few times. This sequence joins TRBV7-9 and TRBJ2-5; the D gene is possibly TRBD2 (6 bases). With 3 bases removed from V and 11 bases from J, the gap between germline ends came to 22 bases. This CDR3 region has 15 residues. Germline V CDR1 and CDR2: SEHNR, FQNEAQ (reference sequence). Here the CDR3 DNA reads TGTGCCAGCAGCTTCCCGCTCGGGGGAACGGATGAGCAGTACTTC. It yields the protein CASSFPLGGTDEQYF.

This clonotype occurred a few times. This rearrangement joins TRBV4-1 to TRBJ2-1; TRBD2 aligns across 12 bases. Germline CDR1 reads MGHRA; CDR2 reads YSYEKL. J lost 4 bases, V lost 3 bases, and 4 bases had no gene match. The CDR3 runs to 16 residues. CDR3 amino acids: CASSQMTSGRYNEQFF. CDR3 nucleotides: TGCGCCAGCAGCCAGATGACTAGCGGGAGATACAATGAGCAGTTCTTC.

With respect to this clonotype: A much larger clone differs by one base, so this may be a read error. This rearrangement joins TRBV21-1 to TRBJ2-5; the D call TRBD1 from the table was never checked on the DNA. TRBV21-1 is deemed a pseudogene. The CDR3 totals 17 residues. The CDR3 region is CASTLKGVTGRGETQYF. CDR3 nucleotide sequence: TGTGCCAGCACCCTGAAGGGTGTGACAGGGCGAGGCGAGACCCAGTACTTC.

This chain uses TRBV9 with TRBJ1-2; 8 bases fit TRBD1. The V segment lost 3 bases and the J segment 7 bases; nucleotides outside the gene matches: 8. The CDR3 runs to 14 residues. Germline CDR1 and CDR2: SGDLS and YYNGEE. The CDR3 here is CASSGRTGQSGYTF. The CDR3 DNA reads as TGTGCCAGCAGCGGCCGGACAGGGCAAAGTGGCTACACCTTC.

This chain connects TRBV6-1 to TRBJ2-7, with 8 bases fitting TRBD1. V trimming: 2 bases; J trimming: 10 bases; junction bases outside the gene matches: 19. The CDR3 totals 17 residues. Germline V gives CDR1 MNHNS, CDR2 SASEGT. CDR3 in amino acids: CASSEQGATLRRGSQYF. CDR3 nucleotide sequence: TGTGCCAGCAGTGAACAGGGGGCCACTCTAAGGCGGGGCTCCCAGTACTTC.

The chain combines TRBV20-1 with TRBJ2-5; 9 nucleotides line up with TRBD2. This CDR3 has 18 amino acids. The V gene end was trimmed by 0 bases and the J gene end by 0 bases; junction bases not matched to a gene: 11. Germline loops: CDR1 DFQATT, CDR2 SNEGSKA (reference sequence). Here the CDR3 DNA reads TGCAGTGCTAGAGATCCGAGCGGGGGGCCTTTCCACCAAGAGACCCAGTACTTC. Amino acids: CSARDPSGGPFHQETQYF.

This clonotype came up a few times. The chain couples TRBV7-8 to TRBJ2-6; 7 positions match TRBD1. The CDR3 extends over 18 amino acids. The J segment lost 0 bases and the V segment lost 5 bases, leaving 10 bases of the junction unmatched. Germline V gene data show CDR1 as SGHVS and CDR2 as FQNEAQ. The CDR3 spells CASSLTQGFGSGANVLTF. CDR3 DNA sequence: TGTGCCAGCAGCCTAACACAGGGGTTCGGCTCTGGGGCCAACGTCCTGACTTTC.

This rearrangement joins TRBV29-1 to TRBJ2-1; D gene uncertain. TRBJ2-7 explains the end of the DNA better; the J call may be wrong. The CDR3 loop spans 14 amino acids. CDR1 is SQVTM and CDR2 is ANQGSEA in the germline V gene. The DNA of the CDR3 is TGCAGCGTTGACGGTCCGAGCTCCTACAATGAGCAGTACTTC. Its translation is CSVDGPSSYNEQYF.

This clonotype appeared a single time. The genes are TRBV28 and TRBJ1-2; D is ambiguous. Trimming left V 8 bases short and J 2 bases short, with 9 bases between. The CDR3 spans 12 residues. In germline, CDR1 is MDHEN, CDR2 SYDVKM. The CDR3 DNA is TGTGCCAGCGAAACGGGAAACTATGGCTACACCTTC. This translates into CASETGNYGYTF.

This chain joins TRBV20-1 and TRBJ2-1; D may be TRBD1 or TRBD2 (5 bases each). CDR3 size: 13 residues. Germline V gene data show CDR1 as DFQATT and CDR2 as SNEGSKA (reference sequence). The CDR3 bases are TGCAGCACTGAGGGGAGCTCCTACAATGAGCAGTTCTTC. Residues: CSTEGSSYNEQFF.

About this clonotype itself: One junction end disagrees with the germline gene, perhaps due to a read error. This chain connects TRBV6-2 or TRBV6-3 to TRBJ2-5; unclear D gene. The CDR3 has 15 residues. Germline values: CDR1 MNHEY, CDR2 SVGEGT. The CDR3, as DNA: TGTGCCAGCAGTTCCCCTCCTTCGTACCAAGAGACCCGGTACTTC. Translation: CASSSPPSYQETRYF.

The genes are TRBV5-1 and TRBJ1-2, with TRBD1 as a possible D gene (6 bases). This CDR3 has 16 residues. Germline CDR1 is SGHRS and CDR2 is YFSETQ. V shed 0 bases and J shed 8 bases, with 20 bases lying between them. CDR3 in DNA: TGCGCCAGCAGCTTGGCCGGAAGACAGGAGGGGCCGGGCTACACCTTC. It codes for CASSLAGRQEGPGYTF.

The J gene is TRBJ1-4, the V gene TRBV6-1; weak D call: TRBD1 (6 bases). Trimming cost V 6 bases and J 0 bases, with 20 bases left between them. In germline, CDR1 is MNHNS, CDR2 SASEGT. The CDR3 sequence is 18 residues long. The CDR3 DNA is TGTGCCAGCAGCACTGGACAGTCGTGGAACCCAACTAATGAAAAACTGTTTTTT. Encoded protein: CASSTGQSWNPTNEKLFF.